A selection of T cell receptor beta chains follows, all from one sample in a study of cytomegalovirus exposure and HLA in healthy donors. The method was immunoSEQ multiplex PCR; TCRdb's version includes in-frame clones alone and lacks a portion of them. Altogether roughly 150,000 clones are present, 76% being singletons, with the ten largest covering 2.5% to 3.5%. Material for sequencing was PBMCs. Receptors originate from a man aged 35 to 55 in good health and CMV-seronegative. CDR3s include the opening cysteine and the closing phenylalanine or tryptophan. The order of the fields is J gene, clone size, V gene, D gene, CDR3 DNA, CDR3 protein. A D gene is named only where the DNA matches it firmly. Clone size appears in some rows only: once, few, many, or a class for an expanded clone.

>TRBJ2-7|-|TRBV10-3|-
TGTGCCATCCCAAAGGGGGTAACCTACGAGCAGTACTTC
CAIPKGVTYEQYF
>TRBJ2-3|-|TRBV5-6|-
TGTGCCAGCAGCTCGGGCACAGATACGCAGTATTTT
CASSSGTDTQYF
>TRBJ2-2|-|TRBV11-3|-
TGTGCCAGCAGCTTAGATCGGTTTGGCGGGCGAGACACCGGGGAGCTGTTTTTT
CASSLDRFGGRDTGELFF
>TRBJ1-1|-|TRBV5-4|-
TGTGCCAGCAGCTTGGGGCGGAACATGAACACTGAAGCTTTCTTT
CASSLGRNMNTEAFF
>TRBJ1-1|few|TRBV11-3|TRBD1
TGTGCCAGCAGCTCCTTTACAAGGGGGCCGAACACTGAAGCTTTCTTT
CASSSFTRGPNTEAFF
>TRBJ2-1|-|TRBV6-6|TRBD2
TGTGCCAGCAGGGGAGCGGGAGGGTACAATGAGCAGTTCTTC
CASRGAGGYNEQFF
>TRBJ1-2|-|TRBV9|-
TGTGCCAGCAGCCCGCGGACAACCGCTAACTATGGCTACACCTTC
CASSPRTTANYGYTF
>TRBJ2-5|-|TRBV7-9|TRBD1
TGTGCCAGCAGCTTAGTTATGGGACAGGGGTCTTTCCGAGAGACCCAGTACTTC
CASSLVMGQGSFRETQYF
>TRBJ2-7|-|TRBV4-1|-
TGCGCCAGCAGCCAAGATCGGAGGGAGAGCTCCTACGAGCAGTACTTC
CASSQDRRESSYEQYF
>TRBJ1-6|-|TRBV10-3|-
TGTGCCATCAGTGAGTCGGTGAGTGGTTCACCCCTCCACTTT
CAISESVSGSPLHF
>TRBJ2-1|-|TRBV5-6|TRBD2
TGTGCCAGCAGCTCACGGGGGGGAAGGGGCAATGAGCAGTTCTTC
CASSSRGGRGNEQFF